These 22 T cell receptor beta chains were all obtained from the same sample, sequenced in a study of shared clonotypes between healthy human individuals. Generated by immunoSEQ multiplex PCR, the TCRdb table keeps only in-frame clones and is missing some. The profile shows hundreds of thousands of clones, 70% to 80% of them singletons. Sequenced sample: PBMCs. These receptors originate from a woman in her forties in good health. Some clones in this sample may be carry-over from other donors' samples.

This clone occurred many times. The rearrangement joins TRBV9 to TRBJ2-3; 14 nucleotides agree with TRBD2. Germline CDR1 reads SGDLS; CDR2 reads YYNGEE. J lost 2 bases, V lost 4 bases, and 12 bases had no gene match. CDR3 length: 19 amino acids. CDR3 protein: CASSIGTSGSPRFTDTQYF. In nucleotides, the CDR3 is TGTGCCAGCAGCATCGGGACTAGCGGGAGTCCTAGATTCACAGATACGCAGTATTTT.

J is TRBJ1-4 and V is TRBV7-9; TRBD1 matches at 10 bases. The CDR3 consists of 15 residues. V was pared by 5 bases and J by 11 bases, with 11 bases of the junction left unmatched. Germline assignment: CDR1 SEHNR and CDR2 FQNEAQ (reference sequence). The CDR3 is CASSPRGQGIVKLFF. CDR3 coding DNA: TGTGCCAGCAGCCCTCGGGGACAGGGGATAGTCAAACTGTTTTTT.

The CDR3 DNA reads as TGCGCCAGCAGCTTATCGGGAGCCCACAATGAGCAGTTCTTC. As protein: CASSLSGAHNEQFF. The chain joins TRBV5-1 to TRBJ2-1, with D perhaps matching TRBD2 (6 bases). The germline V gene encodes CDR1 SGHRS and CDR2 YFSETQ. The CDR3 loop spans 14 amino acids. V was trimmed by 2 bases and J by 5 bases, leaving 11 bases between them. The variable domain in full, with the rest retrieved from reference TRBV5-1 and TRBJ2-1, is KAGVTQTPRYLIKTRGQQVTLSCSPISGHRSVSWYQQTPGQGLQFLFEYFSETQRNKGNFPGRFSGRQFSNSRSEMNVSTLELGDSALYLCASSLSGAHNEQFFGPGTRLTVL.

About this clone: Distinct nucleotide sequences in the sample also encode this CDR3. The V call is TRBV6-6, the J call TRBJ1-2; 8 nucleotides line up with TRBD1. CDR1 is MNHNY, CDR2 SVGAGI, per germline (reference sequence). J lost 4 bases, V lost 3 bases, and 4 bases had no gene match. The CDR3 spans 14 residues. The CDR3 here is CASSYGQGSYGYTF. CDR3 nucleotides: TGTGCCAGCAGTTATGGACAGGGTAGCTATGGCTACACCTTC.

This clone was picked up one time. This chain links TRBV18 with TRBJ2-2; no firm D call. Trimming removed 1 base at V and 4 bases at J, with 7 bases between. There are 14 residues in the CDR3. The germline V gene encodes CDR1 KGHSH and CDR2 LQKENI. The CDR3 here is CASSPLATTGELFF. The CDR3 DNA follows: TGTGCCAGCTCACCACTAGCTACCACCGGGGAGCTGTTTTTT. Combining the CDR3 with reference TRBV18 and TRBJ2-2 gives the whole variable domain NAGVMQNPRHLVRRRGQEARLRCSPMKGHSHVYWYRQLPEEGLKFMVYLQKENIIDESGMPKERFSAEFPKEGPSILRIQQVVRGDSAAYFCASSPLATTGELFFGEGSRLTVL.

The chain has TRBV5-1 and TRBJ1-4; 11 positions match TRBD1. From germline, CDR1 is SGHRS and CDR2 YFSETQ. The ends lost 4 bases at V and 3 bases at J; junction bases unmatched: 5. CDR3 length: 16 amino acids. DNA for the CDR3: TGCGCCAGCAGCACTGGACAGGGGGCAGCTAATGAAAAACTGTTTTTT. Protein: CASSTGQGAANEKLFF. Using reference TRBV5-1 and TRBJ1-4 for the parts outside the CDR3, the full variable domain is KAGVTQTPRYLIKTRGQQVTLSCSPISGHRSVSWYQQTPGQGLQFLFEYFSETQRNKGNFPGRFSGRQFSNSRSEMNVSTLELGDSALYLCASSTGQGAANEKLFFGSGTQLSVL.

The chain is built from TRBV7-9 and TRBJ2-1, with TRBD1 matching 8 bases. V dropped 0 bases and J dropped 3; count of bases not matched to a gene: 4. Germline CDR1 reads SEHNR; CDR2 reads FQNEAQ (reference sequence). The CDR3 contains 16 residues. The CDR3 protein is CASSLAPGTGYNEQFF. The CDR3 region has the DNA TGTGCCAGCAGCTTAGCCCCCGGGACAGGCTACAATGAGCAGTTCTTC.

The V gene is TRBV6-1, the J gene TRBJ1-1; D remains ambiguous. Germline values: CDR1 MNHNS, CDR2 SASEGT. The CDR3 totals 11 residues. V dropped 7 bases and J dropped 0 bases, with 3 bases sitting between them. This chain's CDR3 is CASTLNTEAFF. The CDR3 DNA follows: TGTGCCAGCACCTTGAACACTGAAGCTTTCTTT.

The V and J genes are TRBV18 and TRBJ2-6, with unresolved D. The CDR3 extends over 16 amino acids. Trimming pared 3 bases from V and 1 base from J, leaving 10 bases between. Germline V gene lookup returns CDR1 KGHSH and CDR2 LQKENI. The CDR3 DNA sequence: TGTGCCAGCTCACCCTTTCACACGTCTGGGGCCAACGTCCTGACTTTC. This encodes CASSPFHTSGANVLTF.

The chain is built from TRBV5-1 and TRBJ2-2; a weak D match, TRBD1 (5 bases). Germline V lookup: CDR1 SGHRS, CDR2 YFSETQ. Trimming pared 4 bases from V and 0 bases from J, leaving 10 bases between. The CDR3 consists of 15 residues. The CDR3 region is CASSLGPPNTGELFF. CDR3 nucleotides: TGCGCCAGCAGCCTGGGGCCGCCGAACACCGGGGAGCTGTTTTTT. The variable domain in full, with the rest retrieved from reference TRBV5-1 and TRBJ2-2, is KAGVTQTPRYLIKTRGQQVTLSCSPISGHRSVSWYQQTPGQGLQFLFEYFSETQRNKGNFPGRFSGRQFSNSRSEMNVSTLELGDSALYLCASSLGPPNTGELFFGEGSRLTVL.

The chain joins TRBV6-1 to TRBJ2-1; 12 nucleotides agree with TRBD1. The CDR3 is 16 amino acids. Germline CDR1 and CDR2: MNHNS and SASEGT. V shed 0 bases, J shed 7 bases, and the junction held 4 bases outside the gene matches. CDR3 nucleotide sequence: TGTGCCAGCAGTGAAGCGGGGACAGGGGGCGGAAATGAGCAGTTCTTC. It codes for CASSEAGTGGGNEQFF.

V and J are TRBV7-2 and TRBJ1-4; 10 nucleotides line up with TRBD1. Trimming took 5 bases from V and 7 from J; bases not matched to a gene: 7. The germline V gene has CDR1 SGHTA and CDR2 FQGNSA. The CDR3 sequence is 15 residues long. This CDR3 is CASSGRQGAAEKLFF. In nucleotides, the CDR3 is TGTGCCAGCAGCGGAAGACAGGGGGCAGCTGAAAAACTGTTTTTT.

This chain connects TRBV28 to TRBJ2-7, with 10 bases aligning to TRBD1. CDR3 length: 16 residues. V was pared by 5 bases and J by 2 bases, with 9 bases of the junction left unmatched. The V gene's germline CDR1 is MDHEN and CDR2 SYDVKM. The CDR3 nucleotides read TGTGCCAGCAGTCCCAAGACAGGGGGCGGAACCTACGAGCAGTACTTC. Amino acids: CASSPKTGGGTYEQYF.

This chain joins TRBV28 and TRBJ2-5, with 7 positions matching TRBD2. The V segment lost 6 bases and the J segment 4 bases; nucleotides outside the gene matches: 8. CDR1 and CDR2 from the germline V gene are MDHEN and SYDVKM. The CDR3 runs 14 residues. As DNA, the CDR3 is TGTGCCAGCAGCTCGGGGACTAAAGTAGAGACCCAGTACTTC. It specifies CASSSGTKVETQYF.

This sequence joins TRBV7-3 and TRBJ2-1, with 11 bases lining up with TRBD2. Germline values: CDR1 SGHTA, CDR2 FQGTGA. The CDR3 length is 15 residues. J lost 9 bases, V lost 5 bases, and 9 bases had no gene match. Here the CDR3 DNA reads TGTGCCAGCAGCCCCACTAGCGGGAGAGGTGTTGAGCAGTTCTTC. Encoded protein: CASSPTSGRGVEQFF.

The chain carries TRBV7-2 and TRBJ2-1, with no clear D. The V end lost 2 bases, the J end lost 6 bases, and 8 bases lay between the germline ends. Looked up from germline, CDR1 is SGHTA and CDR2 is FQGNSA. The CDR3 is made up of 13 amino acids. The CDR3 sequence is CASSLIIGNEQFF. CDR3 DNA: TGTGCCAGCAGCTTAATTATAGGCAATGAGCAGTTCTTC.

The rearrangement uses TRBV5-1 and TRBJ2-3, with D tentatively TRBD1 (6 bases). V was clipped by 3 bases and J by 1 base, with 12 bases between them. The germline V gene has CDR1 SGHRS and CDR2 YFSETQ. This CDR3 is built from 15 residues. CDR3 in DNA: TGCGCCAGCAGCTCCTCAGGGGCGGGCACAGATACGCAGTATTTT. Amino acids: CASSSSGAGTDTQYF.

The V and J genes are TRBV4-2 and TRBJ2-7, with no clear D. V was cut by 4 bases and J by 6 bases, with 19 bases left in between. The CDR3 has 15 residues. The germline V gene has CDR1 LGHNA and CDR2 YNFKEQ. The CDR3 nucleotides read TGTGCCAGCAGCCCCACCCGGCAAATCAATCCCGAGCAGTACTTC. This encodes CASSPTRQINPEQYF.

This clone occurred once. V and J are TRBV11-2 and TRBJ2-1; D not resolved. Germline V gene lookup returns CDR1 SGHAT and CDR2 FQNNGV. V lost 1 base to trimming and J lost 2 bases, with 9 bases between them. There are 15 residues in the CDR3. CDR3 nucleotides: TGTGCCAGCAGCTTAGTAGCCGGCCCCTACAATGAGCAGTTCTTC. Its protein product is CASSLVAGPYNEQFF. Full variable domain (rest looked up from reference TRBV11-2 and TRBJ2-1): EAGVAQSPRYKIIEKRQSVAFWCNPISGHATLYWYQQILGQGPKLLIQFQNNGVVDDSQLPKDRFSAERLKGVDSTLKIQPAKLEDSAVYLCASSLVAGPYNEQFFGPGTRLTVL.

This clone was detected only a few times. The V and J genes are TRBV7-9 and TRBJ2-1; D gene uncertain. Trimming cost V 7 bases and J 5 bases, with 3 bases left between them. This CDR3 has 10 residues. Germline V gene data show CDR1 as SEHNR and CDR2 as FQNEAQ (reference sequence). CDR3 amino acids: CASTDNEQFF. CDR3 nucleotide sequence: TGTGCCAGCACGGACAATGAGCAGTTCTTC.

The rearrangement joins TRBV6-6 to TRBJ1-1; 9 bases align to TRBD1. Unmatched junction bases numbered 4, after V lost 5 bases and J lost 0 bases. This CDR3 contains 15 residues. Germline-derived CDR1 and CDR2 are MNHNY and SVGAGI (reference sequence). The CDR3 reads CASSRDRELNTEAFF. CDR3 in DNA: TGTGCCAGCAGTAGGGACAGGGAGTTGAACACTGAAGCTTTCTTT.

Worth noting for this clone: This is likely an artifact of a read error, given a far larger clone one base away. This chain links TRBV5-6 with TRBJ2-1; 11 nucleotides agree with TRBD2. The CDR3 is made up of 15 amino acids. CDR1 and CDR2 from the germline V gene are SGHDT and YYEEEE. The CDR3 is CASSLSGRANNEQLF. CDR3 nucleotide sequence: TGTGCCAGCAGTCTTAGCGGGAGGGCCAACAATGAGCAGCTCTTC.